This paragraph reports one T cell receptor (beta chain). This sample was included in a study of blood T cell repertoires in COVID-19. Whole-study context: Acute-phase and convalescent COVID-19 samples originated in the United States, Italy and Spain. Sample material is recorded as cDNA or gDNA derived from T cells, B-cell-depleted T cells, or PBMCs.

Trimming pared 2 bases from V and 6 bases from J, leaving 13 bases between. CDR1 and CDR2 (germline): MDHEN, SYDVKM. This CDR3 contains 14 residues. As handled by the study authors: Scientists estimated how many nucleated cells there were by amplifying reference gene primers. The repertoire was sequenced with immunoSEQ multiplex PCR; TCRdb's copy has only in-frame clones and lacks some. V and J calls and clone size are as listed in that table; D and trimming were resolved from the DNA. The table lists roughly 70,000 clones, around 82% of them singletons. The V call is TRBV28, the J call TRBJ1-2, with D uncertain. The sequence derives from a human donor in a cohort sampled during active COVID-19. The specimen sequenced was peripheral blood. CDR3: CASSLGRTRHGYTF. The CDR3 region has the DNA TGTGCCAGCAGTTTAGGGAGAACTCGGCATGGCTACACCTTC.